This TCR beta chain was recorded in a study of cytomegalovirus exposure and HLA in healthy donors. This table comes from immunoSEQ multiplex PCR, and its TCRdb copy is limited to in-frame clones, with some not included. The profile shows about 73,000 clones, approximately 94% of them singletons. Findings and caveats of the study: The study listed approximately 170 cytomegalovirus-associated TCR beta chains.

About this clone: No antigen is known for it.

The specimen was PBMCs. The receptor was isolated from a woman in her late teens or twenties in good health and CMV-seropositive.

The CDR3 nucleotides read TGTGCCAGCAGGAACAGGGTATTTGAAGCTTTCTTT. The encoded protein is CASRNRVFEAFF. The chain joins TRBV6-5 to TRBJ1-1; the D gene is possibly TRBD1 (6 bases). Trimming took 6 bases from V and 7 from J, leaving 12 bases between them. This CDR3 has 12 residues. Looked up from germline, CDR1 is MNHEY and CDR2 is SVGAGI.